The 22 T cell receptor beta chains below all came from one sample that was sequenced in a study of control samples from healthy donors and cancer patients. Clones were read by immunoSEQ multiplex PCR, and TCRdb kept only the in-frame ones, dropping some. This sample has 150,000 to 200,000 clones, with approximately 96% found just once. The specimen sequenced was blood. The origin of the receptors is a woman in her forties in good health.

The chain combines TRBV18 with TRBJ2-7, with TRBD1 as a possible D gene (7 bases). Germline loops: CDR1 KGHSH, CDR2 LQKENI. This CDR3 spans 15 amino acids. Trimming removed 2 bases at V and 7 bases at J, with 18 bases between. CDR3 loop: CASSPLGRGAREQYF. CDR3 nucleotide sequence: TGTGCCAGCTCACCATTAGGCAGGGGGGCTCGGGAGCAGTACTTC.

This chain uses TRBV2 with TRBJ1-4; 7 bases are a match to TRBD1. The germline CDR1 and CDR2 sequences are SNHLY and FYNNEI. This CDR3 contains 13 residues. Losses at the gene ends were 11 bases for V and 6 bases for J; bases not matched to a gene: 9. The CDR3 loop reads CARSGGSDEKLFF. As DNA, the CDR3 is TGTGCCCGGTCAGGGGGTTCTGATGAAAAACTGTTTTTT.

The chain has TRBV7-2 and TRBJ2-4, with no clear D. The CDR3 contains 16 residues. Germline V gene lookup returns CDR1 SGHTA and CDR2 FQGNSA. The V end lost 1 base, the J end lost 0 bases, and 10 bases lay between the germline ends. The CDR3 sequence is CASSLVSVVAKNIQYF. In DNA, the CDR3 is TGTGCCAGCAGCTTAGTGAGCGTAGTAGCCAAAAACATTCAGTACTTC. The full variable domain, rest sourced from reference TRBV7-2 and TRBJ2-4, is GAGVSQSPSNKVTEKGKDVELRCDPISGHTALYWYRQSLGQGLEFLIYFQGNSAPDKSGLPSDRFSAERTGGSVSTLTIQRTQQEDSAVYLCASSLVSVVAKNIQYFGAGTRLSVL.

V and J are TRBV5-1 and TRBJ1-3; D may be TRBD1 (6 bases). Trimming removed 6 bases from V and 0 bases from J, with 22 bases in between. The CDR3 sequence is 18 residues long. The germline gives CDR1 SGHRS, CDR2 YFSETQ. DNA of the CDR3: TGCGCCAGCAATATTGGGTGGACAGAAAAAAACTCTGGAAACACCATATATTTT. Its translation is CASNIGWTEKNSGNTIYF.

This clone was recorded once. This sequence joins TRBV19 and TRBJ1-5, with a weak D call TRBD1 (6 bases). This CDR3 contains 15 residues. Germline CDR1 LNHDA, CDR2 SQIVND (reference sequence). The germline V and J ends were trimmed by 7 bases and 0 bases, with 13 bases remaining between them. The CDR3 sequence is CASKGQQGSNQPQHF. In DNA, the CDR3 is TGTGCCAGTAAGGGTCAACAGGGTAGCAATCAGCCCCAGCATTTT.

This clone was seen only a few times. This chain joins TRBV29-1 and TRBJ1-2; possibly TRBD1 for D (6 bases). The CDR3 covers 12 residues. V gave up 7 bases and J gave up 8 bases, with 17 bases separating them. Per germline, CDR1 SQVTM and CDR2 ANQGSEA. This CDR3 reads CSALDGGLGYTF. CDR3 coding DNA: TGCAGCGCTCTGGACGGGGGGCTAGGCTACACCTTC.

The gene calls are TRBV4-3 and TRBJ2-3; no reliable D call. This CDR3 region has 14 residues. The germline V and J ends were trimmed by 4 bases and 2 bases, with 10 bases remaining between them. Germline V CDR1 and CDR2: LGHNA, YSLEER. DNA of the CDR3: TGCGCCAGCAGCCGAGATTACCTCACAGATACGCAGTATTTT. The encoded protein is CASSRDYLTDTQYF.

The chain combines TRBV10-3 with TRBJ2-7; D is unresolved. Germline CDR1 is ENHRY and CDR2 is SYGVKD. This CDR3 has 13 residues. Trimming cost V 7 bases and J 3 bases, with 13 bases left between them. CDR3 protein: CAITNSDRYEQYF. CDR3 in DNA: TGTGCCATCACTAACTCGGACCGCTACGAGCAGTACTTC.

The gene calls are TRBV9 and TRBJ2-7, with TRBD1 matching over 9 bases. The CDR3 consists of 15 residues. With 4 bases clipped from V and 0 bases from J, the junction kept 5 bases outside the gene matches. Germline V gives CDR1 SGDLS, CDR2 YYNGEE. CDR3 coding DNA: TGTGCCAGCAGCCGAACAGGGGGCGACTCCTACGAGCAGTACTTC. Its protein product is CASSRTGGDSYEQYF. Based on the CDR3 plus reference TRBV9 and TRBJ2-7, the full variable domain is DSGVTQTPKHLITATGQRVTLRCSPRSGDLSVYWYQQSLDQGLQFLIQYYNGEERAKGNILERFSAQQFPDLHSELNLSSLELGDSALYFCASSRTGGDSYEQYFGPGTRLTVT.

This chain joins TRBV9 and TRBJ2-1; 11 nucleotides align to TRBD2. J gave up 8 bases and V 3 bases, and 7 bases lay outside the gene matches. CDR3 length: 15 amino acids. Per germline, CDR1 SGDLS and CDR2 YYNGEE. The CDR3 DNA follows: TGTGCCAGCAGCGCCAGACTAGCGGGACGGTATGAGCAGTTCTTC. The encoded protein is CASSARLAGRYEQFF.

CDR3 amino acids: CASSLGTGGVETQYF. The CDR3 coding sequence is TGCGCCAGCAGCTTGGGTACAGGGGGCGTAGAGACCCAGTACTTC. The rearrangement links TRBV5-1 to TRBJ2-5; the match to TRBD1 covers 9 bases. The germline V gene has CDR1 SGHRS and CDR2 YFSETQ. J gave up 4 bases and V 0 bases, and 4 bases lay outside the gene matches. There are 15 residues in the CDR3.

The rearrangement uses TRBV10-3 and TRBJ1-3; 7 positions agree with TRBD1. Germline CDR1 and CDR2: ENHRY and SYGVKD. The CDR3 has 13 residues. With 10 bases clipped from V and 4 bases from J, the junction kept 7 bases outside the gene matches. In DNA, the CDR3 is TGTGCCACCGTCGACAGGGAAGGAAACACCATATATTTT. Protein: CATVDREGNTIYF.

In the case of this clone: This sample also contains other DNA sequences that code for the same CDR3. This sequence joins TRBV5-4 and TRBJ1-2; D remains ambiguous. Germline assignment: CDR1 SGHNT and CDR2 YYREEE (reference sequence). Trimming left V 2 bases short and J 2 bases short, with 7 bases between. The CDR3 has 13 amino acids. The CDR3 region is CASSLMGNYGYTF. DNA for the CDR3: TGTGCCAGCAGCTTAATGGGGAACTATGGCTACACCTTC.

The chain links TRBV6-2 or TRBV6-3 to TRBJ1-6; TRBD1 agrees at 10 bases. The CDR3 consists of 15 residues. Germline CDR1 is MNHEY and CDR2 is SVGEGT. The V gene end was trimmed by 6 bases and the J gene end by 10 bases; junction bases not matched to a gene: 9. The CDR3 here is CASSLPGTGVSPLHF. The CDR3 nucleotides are TGTGCCAGCAGCCTTCCTGGGACAGGGGTGTCACCCCTCCACTTT.

This chain's CDR3 is CASSRTSGGADEQFF. CDR3 in DNA: TGTGCCAGCAGCAGAACTAGCGGGGGGGCGGATGAGCAGTTCTTC. This sequence joins TRBV6-5 and TRBJ2-1; 13 nucleotides align to TRBD2. Trimming took 6 bases from V and 8 from J; bases not matched to a gene: 7. The germline CDR1 and CDR2 sequences are MNHEY and SVGAGI. CDR3 length: 15 residues.

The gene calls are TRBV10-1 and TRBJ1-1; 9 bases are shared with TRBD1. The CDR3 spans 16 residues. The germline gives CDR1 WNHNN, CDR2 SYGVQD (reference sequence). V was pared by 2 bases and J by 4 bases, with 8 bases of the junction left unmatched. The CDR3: CASSERGQGPTTEAFF. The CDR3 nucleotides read TGCGCCAGCAGTGAGAGGGGACAGGGACCAACCACTGAAGCTTTCTTT.

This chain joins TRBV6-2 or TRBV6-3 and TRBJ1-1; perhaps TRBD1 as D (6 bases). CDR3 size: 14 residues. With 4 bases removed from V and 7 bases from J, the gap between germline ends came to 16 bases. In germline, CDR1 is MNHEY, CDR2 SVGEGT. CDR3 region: CASSSNLQGVEAFF. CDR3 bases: TGTGCCAGCAGTTCAAACTTACAGGGCGTTGAAGCTTTCTTT.

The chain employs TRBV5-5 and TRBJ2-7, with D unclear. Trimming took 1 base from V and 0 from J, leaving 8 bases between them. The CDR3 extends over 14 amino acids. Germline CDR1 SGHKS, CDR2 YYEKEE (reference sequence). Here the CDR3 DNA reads TGTGCCAGCAGCTTGTTACAGCACTCCTACGAGCAGTACTTC. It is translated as CASSLLQHSYEQYF.

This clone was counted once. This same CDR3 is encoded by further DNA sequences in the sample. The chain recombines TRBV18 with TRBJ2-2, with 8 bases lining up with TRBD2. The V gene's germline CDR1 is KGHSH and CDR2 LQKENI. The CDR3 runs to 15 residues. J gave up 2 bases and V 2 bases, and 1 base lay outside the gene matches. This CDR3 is CASSPSGGNTGELFF. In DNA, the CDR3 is TGTGCCAGCTCACCAAGCGGGGGCAACACCGGGGAGCTGTTTTTT.

CDR3 coding DNA: TGTGCCAGCAGATCGGGTGGCGACATCTATGGCTACACCTTC. Its translation is CASRSGGDIYGYTF. The chain combines TRBV27 with TRBJ1-2; no clear D gene. The length of the CDR3 is 14 residues. The germline V gene has CDR1 MNHEY and CDR2 SMNVEV (reference sequence). Trimming shortened V by 6 bases and J by 4 bases, and 15 bases separated the two germline ends.

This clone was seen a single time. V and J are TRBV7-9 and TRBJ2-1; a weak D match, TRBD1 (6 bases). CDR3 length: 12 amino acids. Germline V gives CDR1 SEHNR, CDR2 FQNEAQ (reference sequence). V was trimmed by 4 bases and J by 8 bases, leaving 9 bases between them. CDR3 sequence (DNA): TGTGCCAGCAGCTCAACAGGGTATGAGCAGTTCTTC. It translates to CASSSTGYEQFF.

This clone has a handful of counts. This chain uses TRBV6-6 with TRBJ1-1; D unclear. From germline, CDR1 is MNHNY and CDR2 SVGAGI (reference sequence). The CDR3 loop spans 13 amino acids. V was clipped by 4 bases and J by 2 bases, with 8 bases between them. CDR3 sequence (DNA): TGTGCCAGCAGTTCTCAGATAAACACTGAAGCTTTCTTT. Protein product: CASSSQINTEAFF.